A single sample is the source of the 32 T cell receptor beta chains below, sequenced in a study of T cells in Graves' hyperthyroidism and ophthalmopathy. RNA transcripts were the template for amplifying TCR beta CDR3 regions. Using the HTBI primer set, a first-round RT-PCR was run on the TCR CDR3. TCRdb independently ran MiXCR on the multiplex PCR reads; one entry per CDR3 protein. Of around 290,000 distinct CDR3 sequences listed, roughly 15% are singletons. Sequenced sample: blood. The origin of the receptors is a woman aged 40 to 50 with Graves' hyperthyroidism.

This clonotype was detected only a few times. This chain links TRBV7-8 with TRBJ1-5; TRBD1 matches at 7 bases. This CDR3 has 17 residues. J gave up 4 bases and V 4 bases, and 13 bases lay outside the gene matches. CDR1 and CDR2 (germline): SGHVS, FQNEAQ. Here the CDR3 reads CASSSLSPGQPNQPQHF. For the CDR3, the DNA is TGTGCCAGCAGCTCCTTATCACCGGGACAGCCAAATCAGCCCCAGCATTTT.

This clonotype has just a few counts. The chain carries TRBV7-9 and TRBJ2-6, with a weak D call TRBD1 (6 bases). V lost 2 bases, J lost 2 bases, and 16 bases lay in between. The germline CDR1 and CDR2 sequences are SEHNR and FQNEAQ (reference sequence). CDR3 size: 18 residues. This CDR3 is CASSLTGGPLTGANVLTF. CDR3 DNA sequence: TGTGCCAGCAGCTTAACTGGGGGCCCTTTGACTGGGGCCAACGTCCTGACTTTC.

This clonotype was detected ten times or more. V is TRBV28 and J is TRBJ1-4; no firm D call. Trimming shortened V by 7 bases and J by 7 bases, and 16 bases separated the two germline ends. This CDR3 comprises 14 residues. The germline gives CDR1 MDHEN, CDR2 SYDVKM. The CDR3 nucleotides are TGTGCCAGCAAACAACTGCGTGGCCGTGAAAAACTGTTTTTT. This translates into CASKQLRGREKLFF.

This clonotype was seen a few times. This rearrangement joins TRBV7-6 to TRBJ2-2; 8 bases align to TRBD2. This CDR3 has 15 amino acids. The junction had 5 bases not matched to a gene; V was cut back by 4 bases and J by 4 bases. CDR1 and CDR2 (germline): SGHVS, FNYEAQ. The CDR3 sequence: CASSSSGWGTGELFF. CDR3 DNA: TGTGCCAGCAGCTCTAGCGGGTGGGGCACCGGGGAGCTGTTTTTT.

This clonotype has more than one count but fewer than ten. The rearrangement joins TRBV7-2 to TRBJ2-1; D call uncertain. With 2 bases removed from V and 6 bases from J, the gap between germline ends came to 11 bases. The CDR3 loop spans 14 amino acids. CDR1 is SGHTA and CDR2 is FQGNSA in the germline V gene. The CDR3 loop is CASSLLQSANEQFF. The CDR3 DNA sequence: TGTGCCAGCAGCTTATTACAGTCGGCCAATGAGCAGTTCTTC.

The gene calls are TRBV20-1 and TRBJ2-2, with no clear D. V lost 1 base and J lost 0, with 6 bases in between. CDR1 is DFQATT and CDR2 is SNEGSKA in the germline V gene (reference sequence). The CDR3 covers 14 residues. The CDR3 DNA reads TGCAGTGCTAGAGGGGAACCGAACACCGGGGAGCTGTTTTTT. Protein: CSARGEPNTGELFF.

In this sample, this clonotype turned up a few times. This rearrangement joins TRBV19 to TRBJ2-1; tentative D call: TRBD2 (6 bases). V dropped 3 bases and J dropped 9 bases, with 15 bases sitting between them. From germline, CDR1 is LNHDA and CDR2 SQIVND (reference sequence). The CDR3 is 14 amino acids. Here the CDR3 DNA reads TGTGCCAGTAGTATGGTACTAGCATATCCTGAGCAGTTCTTC. It translates to CASSMVLAYPEQFF.

This clonotype occurred many times. The CDR3, as DNA: TGTGCCAGCAGCTCAAGACAAGGGAATGAAAAACTGTTTTTT. Translating gives CASSSRQGNEKLFF. The chain combines TRBV7-6 with TRBJ1-4; no clear D. The V end lost 4 bases, the J end lost 5 bases, and 11 bases lay between the germline ends. This CDR3 contains 14 residues. Germline values: CDR1 SGHVS, CDR2 FNYEAQ. The complete variable domain, with remaining parts taken from reference TRBV7-6 and TRBJ1-4, reads GAGVSQSPRYKVTKRGQDVALRCDPISGHVSLYWYRQALGQGPEFLTYFNYEAQQDKSGLPNDRFSAERPEGSISTLTIQRTEQRDSAMYRCASSSRQGNEKLFFGSGTQLSVL.

CDR3 region: CASSLESGLHNEQFF. The CDR3 nucleotides read TGCGCCAGCAGCTTGGAGTCAGGGCTCCACAATGAGCAGTTCTTC. The chain recombines TRBV5-1 with TRBJ2-1; possibly TRBD1 for D (5 bases). The ends were cut back, 0 bases at V and 5 bases at J, with 12 bases in the middle. CDR3 length equals 15 residues. Germline V gives CDR1 SGHRS, CDR2 YFSETQ.

The sample holds a few counts of this clonotype. J is TRBJ2-1 and V is TRBV9; 7 nucleotides agree with TRBD2. The CDR3 is 14 amino acids. CDR1 and CDR2 (germline): SGDLS, YYNGEE. With V trimmed by 4 bases and J by 5 bases, 6 bases remained unmatched. The CDR3 DNA is TGTGCCAGCAGCCCCTCTGGGGGGGACAATGAGCAGTTCTTC. It translates to CASSPSGGDNEQFF.

This clonotype was picked up many times. The chain links TRBV20-1 to TRBJ2-3, with D perhaps matching TRBD2 (6 bases). This CDR3 has 14 amino acids. Looked up from germline, CDR1 is DFQATT and CDR2 is SNEGSKA (reference sequence). With 6 bases removed from V and 3 bases from J, the gap between germline ends came to 16 bases. This CDR3 is CSARDPQKTDTQYF. CDR3 coding DNA: TGCAGTGCGCGGGACCCACAGAAGACAGATACGCAGTATTTT.

The table lists this clonotype with many counts. V gene TRBV19 combines with J gene TRBJ2-7; D is possibly TRBD2 (5 bases). The germline V gene has CDR1 LNHDA and CDR2 SQIVND (reference sequence). Deletions cut 4 bases from V and 0 bases from J, with 7 bases between. The CDR3 has 13 residues. DNA of the CDR3: TGTGCCAGTAGTAACGGGATCTCCTACGAGCAGTACTTC. Translating gives CASSNGISYEQYF.

This chain links TRBV12-3 or TRBV12-4 with TRBJ1-1; possible D gene TRBD1, 5 bases. CDR3 length equals 15 residues. With 6 bases removed from V and 0 bases from J, the gap between germline ends came to 14 bases. In DNA, the CDR3 is TGTGCCAGCAGGCAGGGACTTAACATGAACACTGAAGCTTTCTTT. As protein: CASRQGLNMNTEAFF.

The table lists this clonotype with a few counts. The rearrangement links TRBV28 to TRBJ2-3; D might be TRBD1 (6 bases). V lost 6 bases, J lost 7 bases, and 14 bases lay in between. The V gene's germline CDR1 is MDHEN and CDR2 SYDVKM. The CDR3 consists of 13 residues. The CDR3 here is CASRLQGINTQYF. The CDR3 DNA sequence: TGTGCCAGCAGGCTACAGGGAATTAATACGCAGTATTTT.

This clonotype was detected only a few times. This rearrangement joins TRBV15 to TRBJ2-3; D is unresolved. With 5 bases removed from V and 3 bases from J, the gap between germline ends came to 6 bases. The CDR3 runs 12 residues. CDR1 is LNHNV and CDR2 is YYDKDF in the germline V gene (reference sequence). The CDR3 nucleotides are TGTGCCACCAGCCCGCAAACAGATACGCAGTATTTT. It yields the protein CATSPQTDTQYF.

This clonotype has more than one count but fewer than ten. The rearrangement joins TRBV30 to TRBJ2-1, with D possibly being TRBD2 (6 bases). Germline CDR1 is GTSNPN and CDR2 is SVGIG (reference sequence). The CDR3 length is 15 residues. V was shortened by 4 bases and J by 5 bases, with 18 bases between the two germline ends. DNA of the CDR3: TGTGCCTGGAAGCGTGGGTTTACTAGCAACAATGAGCAGTTCTTC. Its protein product is CAWKRGFTSNNEQFF.

This clonotype was observed many times. The gene calls are TRBV7-9 and TRBJ1-5, with TRBD1 as a possible D gene (6 bases). Trimming removed 3 bases at V and 0 bases at J, with 12 bases between. The germline CDR1 and CDR2 sequences are SEHNR and FQNEAQ (reference sequence). The CDR3 runs to 16 residues. Here the CDR3 reads CASSLWTAYSNQPQHF. CDR3 nucleotide sequence: TGTGCCAGCAGCTTGTGGACAGCTTATAGCAATCAGCCCCAGCATTTT.

This clonotype was seen many times. The V gene is TRBV5-1, the J gene TRBJ2-7; 8 positions agree with TRBD2. Trimming cost V 1 base and J 4 bases; bases outside gene matches: 4. The length of the CDR3 is 14 residues. Germline V gene lookup returns CDR1 SGHRS and CDR2 YFSETQ. CDR3 bases: TGCGCCAGCAGCTTGAAAGCGGGAGTTTACGAGCAGTACTTC. Protein product: CASSLKAGVYEQYF.

This clonotype was counted at least ten times. The genes are TRBV3-1 and TRBJ2-5, with D possibly TRBD2 on 6 matching bases. Trimming left V 4 bases short and J 12 bases short, with 21 bases between. The CDR3 length is 14 residues. Germline V gives CDR1 LGHDT, CDR2 YNNKEL (reference sequence). The DNA of the CDR3 is TGTGCCAGCAGCCGCGGGAAAGAAAAGGAGACGGAGTACTTC. It codes for CASSRGKEKETEYF.

In its sample, this clonotype was seen a few times. A much larger clone sits a single nucleotide away, making a read error possible. The V call is TRBV6-1, the J call TRBJ1-5; 10 bases line up with TRBD1. With 7 bases clipped from V and 6 bases from J, the junction kept 9 bases outside the gene matches. Germline assignment: CDR1 MNHNS and CDR2 SASEGT. The CDR3 length is 15 residues. In nucleotides, the CDR3 is TGTGCCAGCACTCCGACAGGGGGCGCGGGTCAGCCCCAGCATTTT. It yields the protein CASTPTGGAGQPQHF.

The gene calls are TRBV5-1 and TRBJ1-3; unclear D gene. This CDR3 has 14 amino acids. Germline V gives CDR1 SGHRS, CDR2 YFSETQ. Between the trimmed V and J ends, which lost 4 bases and 0 bases, there was a span of 8 bases. CDR3 protein: CASSRVDSGNTIYF. The CDR3 DNA is TGCGCCAGCAGCCGAGTAGACTCTGGAAACACCATATATTTT.

Many counts were recorded for this clonotype. J is TRBJ2-7 and V is TRBV2, with D perhaps TRBD2 (6 bases). Per germline, CDR1 SNHLY and CDR2 FYNNEI. The CDR3 spans 12 residues. Trimming shortened V by 6 bases and J by 7 bases, and 13 bases separated the two germline ends. CDR3 sequence (DNA): TGTGCCAGCAGCGGGACTTTAGGGGAGCAGTACTTC. Residues: CASSGTLGEQYF.

Ten or more counts support this clonotype. The chain carries TRBV7-2 and TRBJ2-5, with D unclear. Germline CDR1 and CDR2: SGHTA and FQGNSA. CDR3 length: 13 amino acids. V was trimmed by 1 base and J by 5 bases, leaving 8 bases between them. CDR3 sequence reads: CASSLESEETQYF. DNA for the CDR3: TGTGCCAGCAGCTTAGAATCTGAGGAGACCCAGTACTTC.

This clonotype was counted only a few times. A much larger clone differs by one base, so this may be a read error. V and J are TRBV7-9 and TRBJ2-1, with 7 bases lining up with TRBD2. J gave up 7 bases and V 10 bases, and 16 bases lay outside the gene matches. The CDR3 consists of 15 residues. Looked up from germline, CDR1 is SEHNR and CDR2 is FQNEAQ (reference sequence). CDR3 nucleotides: TGTGCCAACAGACGTGGGAGGGCCGTGGGAAATGAGCAGTTCTTC. It is translated as CANRRGRAVGNEQFF. Filled out from reference TRBV7-9 and TRBJ2-1, the complete variable domain reads DTGVSQNPRHKITKRGQNVTFRCDPISEHNRLYWYRQTLGQGPEFLTYFQNEAQLEKSRLLSDRFSAERPKGSFSTLEIQRTEQGDSAMYLCANRRGRAVGNEQFFGPGTRLTVL.

Of note for this clonotype: Given a much more abundant clone one base away, this may be a read error. The rearrangement joins TRBV7-9 to TRBJ2-1; TRBD1 might be the D (6 bases). Between the trimmed V and J ends, which lost 2 bases and 9 bases, there was a span of 20 bases. Germline lookup yields CDR1 SEHNR and CDR2 FQNEAQ (reference sequence). This CDR3 is built from 16 residues. The CDR3 DNA is TGTGCCAGCAGCTTAAGATGGGGCGGTACAGGGTGTGAGCAGTTCTTC. Translation gives CASSLRWGGTGCEQFF. Full variable domain (outside the CDR3, taken from reference TRBV7-9 and TRBJ2-1): DTGVSQNPRHKITKRGQNVTFRCDPISEHNRLYWYRQTLGQGPEFLTYFQNEAQLEKSRLLSDRFSAERPKGSFSTLEIQRTEQGDSAMYLCASSLRWGGTGCEQFFGPGTRLTVL.

This clonotype has just a few counts. V and J are TRBV30 and TRBJ2-5; 7 bases are a match to TRBD2. With V trimmed by 0 bases and J by 9 bases, 4 bases remained unmatched. Looked up from germline, CDR1 is GTSNPN and CDR2 is SVGIG (reference sequence). CDR3 length: 12 residues. CDR3 sequence: CAWSVRGRAQYF. The DNA of the CDR3 is TGTGCCTGGAGTGTACGGGGGAGGGCCCAGTACTTC.

This clonotype was found many times. The chain recombines TRBV20-1 with TRBJ1-6; no definite D call. The CDR3 is 16 residues long. Germline loops: CDR1 DFQATT, CDR2 SNEGSKA (reference sequence). With 0 bases removed from V and 7 bases from J, the gap between germline ends came to 16 bases. CDR3 region: CSARDGARSENSPLHF. The CDR3 region has the DNA TGCAGTGCTAGAGATGGCGCCCGGTCGGAGAATTCACCCCTCCACTTT.

This clonotype was seen ten or more times. The rearrangement joins TRBV28 to TRBJ2-3; 10 nucleotides line up with TRBD2. J lost 4 bases, V lost 5 bases, and 9 bases had no gene match. Germline CDR1 and CDR2: MDHEN and SYDVKM. This CDR3 spans 16 amino acids. CDR3 sequence: CASSRLLAGEADTQYF. In DNA form, the CDR3 reads TGTGCCAGCAGTCGCCTCCTAGCGGGAGAGGCAGATACGCAGTATTTT.

This clonotype was picked up many times. Written as DNA, the CDR3 is TGCAGTGCTAACCGGGACACCCGCCCAGAGACCCAGTACTTC. Its protein product is CSANRDTRPETQYF. The chain couples TRBV20-1 to TRBJ2-5; weak D call: TRBD1 (6 bases). CDR3 length: 14 residues. V lost 4 bases, J lost 4 bases, and 16 bases lay in between. Germline CDR1 and CDR2: DFQATT and SNEGSKA (reference sequence).

This clonotype was counted at least ten times. This rearrangement joins TRBV6-5 to TRBJ2-5, with a possible D match to TRBD1 (6 bases). V shed 0 bases and J shed 3 bases, with 8 bases lying between them. The CDR3 runs to 14 residues. Per the germline V gene, CDR1 is MNHEY and CDR2 is SVGAGI. For the CDR3, the DNA is TGTGCCAGCAGTTACTCCCAGGGGAAAGAGACCCAGTACTTC. Its translation is CASSYSQGKETQYF.

This clonotype was recorded once. A much larger clone differs by one base, so this may be a read error. The rearrangement uses TRBV7-2 and TRBJ2-3; 7 positions agree with TRBD1. Looked up from germline, CDR1 is SGHTA and CDR2 is FQGNSA. This CDR3 comprises 17 residues. J gave up 2 bases and V 4 bases, and 12 bases lay outside the gene matches. CDR3 sequence reads: CASSSGTVGSFTDTQYF. The CDR3 DNA follows: TGTGCCAGCAGCTCGGGGACAGTGGGCTCCTTCACAGATACGCAGTATTTT.

This clonotype was observed many times. The rearrangement uses TRBV7-2 and TRBJ2-1, with TRBD2 identical over 7 bases. Per the germline V gene, CDR1 is SGHTA and CDR2 is FQGNSA. This CDR3 has 18 amino acids. V trimming: 2 bases; J trimming: 0 bases; junction bases outside the gene matches: 10. CDR3: CASSLFKRDLSSYNEQFF. CDR3 nucleotide sequence: TGTGCCAGCAGCTTATTCAAGCGGGACCTTAGCTCCTACAATGAGCAGTTCTTC. The variable domain in full, completed from reference TRBV7-2 and TRBJ2-1, reads GAGVSQSPSNKVTEKGKDVELRCDPISGHTALYWYRQSLGQGLEFLIYFQGNSAPDKSGLPSDRFSAERTGGSVSTLTIQRTQQEDSAVYLCASSLFKRDLSSYNEQFFGPGTRLTVL.